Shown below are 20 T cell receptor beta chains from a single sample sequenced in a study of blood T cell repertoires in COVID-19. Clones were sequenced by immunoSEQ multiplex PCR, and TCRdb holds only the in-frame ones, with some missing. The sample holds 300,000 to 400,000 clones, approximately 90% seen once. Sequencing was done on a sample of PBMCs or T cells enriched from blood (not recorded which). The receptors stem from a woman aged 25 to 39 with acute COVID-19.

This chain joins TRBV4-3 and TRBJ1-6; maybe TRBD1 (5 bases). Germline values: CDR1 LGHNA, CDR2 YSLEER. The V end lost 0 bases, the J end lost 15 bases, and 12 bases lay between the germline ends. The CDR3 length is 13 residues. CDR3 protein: CASSQETGGGLHF. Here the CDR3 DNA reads TGCGCCAGCAGCCAAGAGACCGGGGGAGGCCTCCACTTT.

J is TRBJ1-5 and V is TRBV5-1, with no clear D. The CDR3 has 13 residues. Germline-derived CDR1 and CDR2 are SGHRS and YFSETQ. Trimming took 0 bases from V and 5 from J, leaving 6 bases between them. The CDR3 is CASSLDSYQPQHF. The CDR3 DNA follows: TGCGCCAGCAGCTTGGACAGTTATCAGCCCCAGCATTTT. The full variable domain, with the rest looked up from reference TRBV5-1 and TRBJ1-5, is KAGVTQTPRYLIKTRGQQVTLSCSPISGHRSVSWYQQTPGQGLQFLFEYFSETQRNKGNFPGRFSGRQFSNSRSEMNVSTLELGDSALYLCASSLDSYQPQHFGDGTRLSIL.

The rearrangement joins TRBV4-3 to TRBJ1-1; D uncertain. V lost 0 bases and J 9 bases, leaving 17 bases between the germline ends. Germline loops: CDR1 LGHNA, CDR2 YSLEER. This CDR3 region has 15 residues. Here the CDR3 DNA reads TGCGCCAGCAGCCAAGAGTCCGGGGTCCTGTCCAAAGCTTTCTTT. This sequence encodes CASSQESGVLSKAFF.

In nucleotides, the CDR3 is TGCGCCAGCAGCTTGGGCAGTTACAATGAGCAGTTCTTC. It is translated as CASSLGSYNEQFF. This sequence joins TRBV5-1 and TRBJ2-1; no definite D call. The V gene's germline CDR1 is SGHRS and CDR2 YFSETQ. This CDR3 contains 13 residues. The ends were cut back, 0 bases at V and 4 bases at J, with 5 bases in the middle.

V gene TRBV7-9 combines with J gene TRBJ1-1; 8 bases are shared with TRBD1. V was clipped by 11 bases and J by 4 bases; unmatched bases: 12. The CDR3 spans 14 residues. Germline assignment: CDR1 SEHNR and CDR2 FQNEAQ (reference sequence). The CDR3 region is CASTGGSPGTEAFF. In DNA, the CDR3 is TGTGCCTCTACAGGGGGTTCCCCCGGCACTGAAGCTTTCTTT.

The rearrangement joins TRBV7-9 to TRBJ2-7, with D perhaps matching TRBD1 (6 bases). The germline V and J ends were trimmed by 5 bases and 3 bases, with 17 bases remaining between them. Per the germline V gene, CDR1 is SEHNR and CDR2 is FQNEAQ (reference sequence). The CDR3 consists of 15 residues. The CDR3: CASSPLDRLSYEQYF. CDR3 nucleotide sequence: TGTGCCAGCAGCCCCCTGGACAGACTAAGCTACGAGCAGTACTTC.

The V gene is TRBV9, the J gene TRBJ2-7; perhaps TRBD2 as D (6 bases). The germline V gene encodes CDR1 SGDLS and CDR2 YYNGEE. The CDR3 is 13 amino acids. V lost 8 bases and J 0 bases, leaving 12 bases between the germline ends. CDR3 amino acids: CASSEGLSYEQYF. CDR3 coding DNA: TGTGCCAGTTCAGAGGGACTCTCCTACGAGCAGTACTTC.

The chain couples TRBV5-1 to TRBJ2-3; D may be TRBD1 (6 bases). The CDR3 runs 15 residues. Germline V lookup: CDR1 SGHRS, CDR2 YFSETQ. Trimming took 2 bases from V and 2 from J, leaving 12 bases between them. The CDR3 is CASSFSTGPTDTQYF. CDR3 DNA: TGCGCCAGCAGCTTCAGTACAGGGCCCACAGATACGCAGTATTTT.

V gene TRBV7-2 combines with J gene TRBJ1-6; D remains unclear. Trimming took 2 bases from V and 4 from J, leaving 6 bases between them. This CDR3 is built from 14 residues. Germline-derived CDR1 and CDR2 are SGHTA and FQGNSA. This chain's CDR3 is CASSLRGYNSPLHF. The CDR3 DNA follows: TGTGCCAGCAGCTTAAGAGGGTATAATTCACCCCTCCACTTT.

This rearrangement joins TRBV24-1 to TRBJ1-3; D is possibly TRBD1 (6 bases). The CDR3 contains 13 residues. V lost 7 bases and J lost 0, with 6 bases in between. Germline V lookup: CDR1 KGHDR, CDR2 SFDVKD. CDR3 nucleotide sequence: TGTGCCACCAGGGACAGCTCTGGAAACACCATATATTTT. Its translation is CATRDSSGNTIYF.

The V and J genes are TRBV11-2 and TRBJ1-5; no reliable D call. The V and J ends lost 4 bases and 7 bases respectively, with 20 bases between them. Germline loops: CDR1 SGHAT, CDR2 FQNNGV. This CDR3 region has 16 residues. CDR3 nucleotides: TGTGCCAGCAGCTACCCGGAGGACGGCCGAGGACAGCCCCAGCATTTT. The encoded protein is CASSYPEDGRGQPQHF.

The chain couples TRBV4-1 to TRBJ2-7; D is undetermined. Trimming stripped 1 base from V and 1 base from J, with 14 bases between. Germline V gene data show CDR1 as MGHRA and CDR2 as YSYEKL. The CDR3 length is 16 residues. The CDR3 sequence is CASSQVDSIMSYEQYF. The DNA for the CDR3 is TGCGCCAGCAGCCAAGTAGATTCTATTATGTCCTACGAGCAGTACTTC.

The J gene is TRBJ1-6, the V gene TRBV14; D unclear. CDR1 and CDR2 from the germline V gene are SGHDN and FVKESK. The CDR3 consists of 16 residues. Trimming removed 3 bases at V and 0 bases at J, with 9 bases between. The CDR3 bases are TGTGCCAGCAGCCACCTCGCGGGCTCCTATAATTCACCCCTCCACTTT. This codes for CASSHLAGSYNSPLHF.

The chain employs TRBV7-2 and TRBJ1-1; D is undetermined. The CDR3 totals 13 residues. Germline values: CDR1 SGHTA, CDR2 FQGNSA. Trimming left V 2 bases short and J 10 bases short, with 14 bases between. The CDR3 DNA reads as TGTGCCAGCAGCTTAAGTACGCGGTCGGGAGCTTTCTTT. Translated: CASSLSTRSGAFF.

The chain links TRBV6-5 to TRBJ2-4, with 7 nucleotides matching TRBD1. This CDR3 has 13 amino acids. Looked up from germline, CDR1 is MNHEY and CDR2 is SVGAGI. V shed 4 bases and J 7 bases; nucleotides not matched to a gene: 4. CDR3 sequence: CASSLSGGNIQYF. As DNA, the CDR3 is TGTGCCAGCAGTTTGTCAGGGGGTAACATTCAGTACTTC.

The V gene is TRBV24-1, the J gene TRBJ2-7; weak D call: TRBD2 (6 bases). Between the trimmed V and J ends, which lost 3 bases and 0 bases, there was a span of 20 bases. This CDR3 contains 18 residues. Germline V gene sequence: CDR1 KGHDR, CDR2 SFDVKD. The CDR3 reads CATSDTPGGDSSSYEQYF. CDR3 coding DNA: TGTGCCACCAGTGATACCCCTGGCGGGGACTCCTCCTCCTACGAGCAGTACTTC.

The CDR3 nucleotides are TGTGCCAGCAGCATACAGGGGGGACCGAACACTGAAGCTTTCTTT. This encodes CASSIQGGPNTEAFF. This rearrangement joins TRBV7-2 to TRBJ1-1; TRBD1 matches at 8 bases. This CDR3 spans 15 amino acids. The germline V gene encodes CDR1 SGHTA and CDR2 FQGNSA. V gave up 5 bases and J gave up 1 base; unmatched junction bases: 6.

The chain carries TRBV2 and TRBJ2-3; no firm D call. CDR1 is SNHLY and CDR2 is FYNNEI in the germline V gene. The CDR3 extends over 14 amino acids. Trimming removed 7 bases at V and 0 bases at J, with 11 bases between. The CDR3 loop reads CASTKTPSTDTQYF. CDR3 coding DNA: TGTGCCAGCACCAAGACACCTAGCACAGATACGCAGTATTTT.

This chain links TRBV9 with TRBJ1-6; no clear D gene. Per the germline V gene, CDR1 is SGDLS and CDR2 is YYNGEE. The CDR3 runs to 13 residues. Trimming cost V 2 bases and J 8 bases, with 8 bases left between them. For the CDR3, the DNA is TGTGCCAGCAGCGTCTACCAATATTCACCCCTCCACTTT. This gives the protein CASSVYQYSPLHF.

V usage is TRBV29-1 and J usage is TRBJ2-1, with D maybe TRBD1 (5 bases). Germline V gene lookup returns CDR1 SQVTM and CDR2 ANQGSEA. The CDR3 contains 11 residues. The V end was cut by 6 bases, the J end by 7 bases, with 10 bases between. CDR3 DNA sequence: TGCAGCGTACAGGAGAGTAATGAGCAGTTCTTC. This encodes CSVQESNEQFF.